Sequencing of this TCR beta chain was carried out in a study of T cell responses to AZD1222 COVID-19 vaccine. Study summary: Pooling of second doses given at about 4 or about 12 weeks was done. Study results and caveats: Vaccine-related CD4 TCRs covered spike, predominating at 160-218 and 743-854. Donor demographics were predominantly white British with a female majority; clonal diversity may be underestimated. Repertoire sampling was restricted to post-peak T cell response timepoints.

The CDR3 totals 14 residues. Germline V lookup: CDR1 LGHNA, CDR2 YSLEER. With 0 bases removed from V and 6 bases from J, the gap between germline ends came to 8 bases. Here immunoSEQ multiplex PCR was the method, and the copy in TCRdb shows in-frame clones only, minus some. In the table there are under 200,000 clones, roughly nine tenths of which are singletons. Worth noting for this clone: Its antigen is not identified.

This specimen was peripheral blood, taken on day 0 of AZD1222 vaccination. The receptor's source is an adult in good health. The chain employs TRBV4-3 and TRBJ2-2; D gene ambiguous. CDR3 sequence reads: CASSQDPGPGELFF. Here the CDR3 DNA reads TGCGCCAGCAGCCAAGATCCGGGCCCCGGGGAGCTGTTTTTT.